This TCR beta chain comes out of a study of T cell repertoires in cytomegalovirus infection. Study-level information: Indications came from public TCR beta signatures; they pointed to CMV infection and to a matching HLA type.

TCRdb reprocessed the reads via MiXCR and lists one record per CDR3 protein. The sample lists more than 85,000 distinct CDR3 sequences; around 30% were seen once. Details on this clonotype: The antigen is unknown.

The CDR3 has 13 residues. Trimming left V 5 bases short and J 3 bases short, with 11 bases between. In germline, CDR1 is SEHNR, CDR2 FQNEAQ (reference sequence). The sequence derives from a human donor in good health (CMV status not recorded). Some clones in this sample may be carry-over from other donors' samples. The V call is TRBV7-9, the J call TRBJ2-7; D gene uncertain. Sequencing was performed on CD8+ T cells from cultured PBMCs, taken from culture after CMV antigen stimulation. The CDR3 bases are TGTGCCAGCAGCCCGGCCTACAGCTACGAGCAGTACTTC. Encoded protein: CASSPAYSYEQYF.